This entry concerns a single T cell receptor beta chain. Its target is unknown. These data are taken from a study of OX40 agonist ivuxolimab in advanced cancers. Study-level findings and limits: Blood T cells, both CD4+ and CD8+, expanded clonally by week 6 at 0.1 to 3.0 mg/kg.

This CDR3 region has 14 residues. Trimming cost V 2 bases and J 5 bases; bases outside gene matches: 5. Germline V gives CDR1 SGDLS, CDR2 YYNGEE. Some clones are missing from TCRdb's copy, which holds only in-frame ones; the method was immunoSEQ multiplex PCR. The table includes 25,000 to 35,000 clones, about 88% detected once. The chain combines TRBV9 with TRBJ2-5; 8 nucleotides align to TRBD1. The sequenced sample was CD4+ or CD8+ T cells sorted from blood, obtained in a trial of the OX40 agonist ivuxolimab. This clonotype was sampled from an adult with an advanced solid tumor such as melanoma, head and neck, liver or kidney cancer. CDR3 nucleotides: TGTGCCAGCAGCGTTCAGGGGGCTATGGAGACCCAGTACTTC. Encoded protein: CASSVQGAMETQYF.